One sample yielded the 18 T cell receptor beta chains listed below, sequenced in a study of shared clonotypes between healthy human individuals. The data were produced by immunoSEQ multiplex PCR, yet TCRdb's version contains in-frame clones alone and is incomplete. Among some 2.3 million clones listed, 85% to 95% were seen once. Sequenced sample: naive CD4+ T cells from PBMCs. Subset meaning: CD45RA+ positively selected. The receptors originated from a man aged 18 to 30 in good health. Some clones in this sample may be carry-over from other donors' samples.

This clone was seen only once. The chain is built from TRBV5-5 and TRBJ1-1; unclear D gene. In germline, CDR1 is SGHKS, CDR2 YYEKEE (reference sequence). The CDR3 length is 15 residues. Deletions cut 4 bases from V and 7 bases from J, with 20 bases between. The CDR3 sequence: CASSPPGIPFGEAFF. The DNA of the CDR3 is TGTGCCAGCAGCCCGCCTGGGATCCCCTTCGGTGAAGCTTTCTTT.

Note on this clone: In the same sample, other DNA sequences code for this CDR3. The chain carries TRBV5-1 and TRBJ2-5; no definite D call. V lost 0 bases and J lost 1, with 4 bases in between. The length of the CDR3 is 13 residues. Germline CDR1 SGHRS, CDR2 YFSETQ. The CDR3 region is CASSLESQETQYF. CDR3 nucleotides: TGCGCCAGCAGCTTGGAGTCCCAAGAGACCCAGTACTTC.

A note on this clone: The same CDR3 is also encoded by other DNA sequences in this sample. The V call is TRBV28, the J call TRBJ1-5; TRBD1 matches 7 bases. Germline V gene data show CDR1 as MDHEN and CDR2 as SYDVKM. The J segment lost 3 bases and the V segment lost 6 bases, leaving 5 bases of the junction unmatched. The CDR3 contains 14 residues. The DNA for the CDR3 is TGTGCCAGCAGCTCCGGGACAGACAATCAGCCCCAGCATTTT. It encodes CASSSGTDNQPQHF. Full variable domain (missing parts from reference TRBV28 and TRBJ1-5): DVKVTQSSRYLVKRTGEKVFLECVQDMDHENMFWYRQDPGLGLRLIYFSYDVKMKEKGDIPEGYSVSREKKERFSLILESASTNQTSMYLCASSSGTDNQPQHFGDGTRLSIL.

The V and J genes are TRBV5-6 and TRBJ2-2, with D uncertain. Germline V gives CDR1 SGHDT, CDR2 YYEEEE. Trimming pared 0 bases from V and 4 bases from J, leaving 13 bases between. CDR3 length: 16 amino acids. CDR3 in DNA: TGTGCCAGCAGCTTGGTGGGCACCCAAAGCACCGGGGAGCTGTTTTTT. Its protein product is CASSLVGTQSTGELFF.

The V and J genes are TRBV9 and TRBJ2-1; D unclear. Germline lookup yields CDR1 SGDLS and CDR2 YYNGEE. This CDR3 spans 15 amino acids. V lost 2 bases, J lost 8 bases, and 17 bases lay in between. CDR3 residues: CASSVSTKIGYEQFF. Here the CDR3 DNA reads TGTGCCAGCAGCGTTTCAACTAAGATTGGATATGAGCAGTTCTTC.

The chain couples TRBV4-2 to TRBJ1-5; 7 bases match TRBD1. The ends lost 3 bases at V and 5 bases at J; junction bases unmatched: 4. CDR1 LGHNA and CDR2 YNFKEQ come from the germline V gene. The CDR3 is 14 amino acids. CDR3 protein: CASSHAQGDQPQHF. The CDR3 DNA reads as TGTGCCAGCAGCCATGCCCAGGGGGATCAGCCCCAGCATTTT.

The genes are TRBV19 and TRBJ2-7; TRBD2 is a possible D gene (5 bases). V lost 5 bases, J lost 4 bases, and 9 bases lay in between. The germline gives CDR1 LNHDA, CDR2 SQIVND (reference sequence). The CDR3 has 12 amino acids. The DNA of the CDR3 is TGTGCCAGTAGTGCCTCGGGGTACGAGCAGTACTTC. This gives the protein CASSASGYEQYF.

The chain links TRBV2 to TRBJ1-2, with 9 nucleotides matching TRBD1. The germline CDR1 and CDR2 sequences are SNHLY and FYNNEI. J gave up 5 bases and V 5 bases, and 9 bases lay outside the gene matches. The CDR3 is 15 amino acids. The CDR3 sequence: CASSWTGDSVYGYTF. As DNA, the CDR3 is TGTGCCAGCAGTTGGACAGGGGATTCGGTTTATGGCTACACCTTC. Drawing the rest from reference TRBV2 and TRBJ1-2, the complete variable domain is EPEVTQTPSHQVTQMGQEVILRCVPISNHLYFYWYRQILGQKVEFLVSFYNNEISEKSEIFDDQFSVERPDGSNFTLKIRSTKLEDSAMYFCASSWTGDSVYGYTFGSGTRLTVV.

This clone has more than one count but fewer than ten. The chain combines TRBV14 with TRBJ2-5; D gene unclear. CDR1 is SGHDN and CDR2 is FVKESK in the germline V gene. The CDR3 contains 12 residues. Trimming removed 0 bases from V and 3 bases from J, with 2 bases in between. The CDR3: CASSQDKETQYF. In DNA form, the CDR3 reads TGTGCCAGCAGCCAAGATAAAGAGACCCAGTACTTC.

The chain uses TRBV5-1 and TRBJ2-7, with 12 bases that match TRBD2. CDR3 size: 18 residues. V shed 4 bases and J 2 bases; nucleotides not matched to a gene: 13. CDR1 is SGHRS, CDR2 YFSETQ, per germline. Here the CDR3 DNA reads TGCGCCAGCAGCGGCGGGACTAGCGGGCCCGGGGGAACCTACGAGCAGTACTTC. This encodes CASSGGTSGPGGTYEQYF.

CDR3 in DNA: TGTGCCAGCACCTTGAAGGGTTTCTATGGCTACACCTTC. Translating it yields CASTLKGFYGYTF. J is TRBJ1-2 and V is TRBV28; D is undetermined. V lost 7 bases and J lost 4, with 13 bases in between. Germline loops: CDR1 MDHEN, CDR2 SYDVKM. The CDR3 has 13 residues.

About this clone: Other DNA sequences from this sample encode an identical CDR3 as well. The chain employs TRBV27 and TRBJ2-7, with D possibly matching TRBD2 (5 bases). The CDR3 is 15 residues long. Per the germline V gene, CDR1 is MNHEY and CDR2 is SMNVEV (reference sequence). The germline V and J ends were trimmed by 1 base and 1 base, with 11 bases remaining between them. The CDR3 nucleotides read TGTGCCAGCAGTTTATGGGCGGGCGGATCCTACGAGCAGTACTTC. Its protein is CASSLWAGGSYEQYF.

The chain joins TRBV9 to TRBJ2-1, with 7 bases matching TRBD2. Unmatched junction bases numbered 3, after V lost 6 bases and J lost 3 bases. This CDR3 is built from 13 residues. In germline, CDR1 is SGDLS, CDR2 YYNGEE. CDR3 nucleotide sequence: TGTGCCAGCAACCCTAGCGGCTACAATGAGCAGTTCTTC. Residues: CASNPSGYNEQFF.

The chain joins TRBV5-1 to TRBJ1-3; D is perhaps TRBD1 (5 bases). Trimming removed 3 bases from V and 2 bases from J, with 6 bases in between. The CDR3 loop spans 13 amino acids. In germline, CDR1 is SGHRS, CDR2 YFSETQ. The CDR3 loop reads CASSWGTGNTIYF. The DNA of the CDR3 is TGCGCCAGCAGCTGGGGCACTGGAAACACCATATATTTT.

This clone has just one count. V is TRBV19 and J is TRBJ1-5; tentatively, D is TRBD1 (5 bases). The CDR3 runs 16 residues. Germline values: CDR1 LNHDA, CDR2 SQIVND (reference sequence). V dropped 7 bases and J dropped 2 bases, with 18 bases sitting between them. CDR3 amino acids: CASTNLGWGGNQPQHF. The CDR3, as DNA: TGTGCCAGTACCAACCTGGGGTGGGGGGGCAATCAGCCCCAGCATTTT.

The CDR3 nucleotides read TGCGCCAGCAGCCAAGTGGTCCTACTCTACGAGCAGTACTTC. Protein product: CASSQVVLLYEQYF. The J gene is TRBJ2-7, the V gene TRBV4-1; D remains unclear. V lost 1 base to trimming and J lost 3 bases, with 10 bases between them. This CDR3 contains 14 residues. CDR1 and CDR2 (germline): MGHRA, YSYEKL.

The V and J genes are TRBV10-3 and TRBJ2-7; a weak D match, TRBD2 (6 bases). The germline CDR1 and CDR2 sequences are ENHRY and SYGVKD. Between the trimmed V and J ends, which lost 3 bases and 3 bases, there was a span of 15 bases. This CDR3 is built from 15 residues. In DNA, the CDR3 is TGTGCCATCAGTGACTGGAGGGGCGGAGGCTACGAGCAGTACTTC. Amino acid sequence: CAISDWRGGGYEQYF.

CDR3 coding DNA: TGTGCCAGCAGTCCTCCCCTCGACAGGGCTTACGAGCAGTACTTC. The encoded protein is CASSPPLDRAYEQYF. The chain joins TRBV6-6 to TRBJ2-7; 7 bases are a match to TRBD1. This CDR3 region has 15 residues. In germline, CDR1 is MNHNY, CDR2 SVGAGI (reference sequence). V gave up 5 bases and J gave up 4 bases; unmatched junction bases: 11.